The TCR beta chain described here comes from a study of blood T cells in healthy people across ages. Primers used in a second PCR of roughly 6 to 11 cycles were a sample-barcoded 5' primer and a J-beta primer mix. One entry per CDR3 protein, called by TCRdb with MiXCR from the 5' RACE reads. The sample records 1 million or so distinct CDR3 sequences, 40% to 55% being singletons. Trimming cost V 6 bases and J 1 base, with 12 bases left between them. In germline, CDR1 is SNHLY, CDR2 FYNNEI. This CDR3 spans 14 amino acids. Sequenced input: blood. The rearrangement joins TRBV2 to TRBJ2-5; weak D call: TRBD1 (6 bases). This receptor was taken from a woman between 55 and 75 years old in good health. DNA for the CDR3: TGTGCCAGCAGCCGAACCAGGGGCCAAGAGACCCAGTACTTC. Protein sequence: CASSRTRGQETQYF.